This T cell receptor (beta chain) originates from a study of siplizumab effects on memory and regulatory T cells. Broader study findings: Naive-or-memory phenotypes were unassignable for roughly 75-96% of proliferating CD4+ or CD8+ clones. Tregs that proliferated in siplizumab cultures did not have their suppressive function confirmed. For mappable alloreactive CD4+ clones, the mean Treg-derived fraction was about 72% with siplizumab and under 35% in controls.

Comment on this clone: Its specificity is not known.

Assays examined roughly 100,000 TCR templates per sample. Profiled with immunoSEQ multiplex PCR; TCRdb holds only in-frame clones, not every one. The data contain 100,000 or so clones, over 85% of them singletons. Trimming removed 4 bases at V and 0 bases at J, with 13 bases between. Germline-derived CDR1 and CDR2 are SGDLS and YYNGEE. The CDR3 is 15 residues long. The chain has TRBV9 and TRBJ2-5; no firm D call. The material sequenced was non-Treg CD4+ T cells sorted from blood. This TCR was recovered from a human donor in good health. CDR3 loop: CASSPPTWYQETQYF. CDR3 in DNA: TGTGCCAGCAGCCCCCCCACTTGGTACCAAGAGACCCAGTACTTC.